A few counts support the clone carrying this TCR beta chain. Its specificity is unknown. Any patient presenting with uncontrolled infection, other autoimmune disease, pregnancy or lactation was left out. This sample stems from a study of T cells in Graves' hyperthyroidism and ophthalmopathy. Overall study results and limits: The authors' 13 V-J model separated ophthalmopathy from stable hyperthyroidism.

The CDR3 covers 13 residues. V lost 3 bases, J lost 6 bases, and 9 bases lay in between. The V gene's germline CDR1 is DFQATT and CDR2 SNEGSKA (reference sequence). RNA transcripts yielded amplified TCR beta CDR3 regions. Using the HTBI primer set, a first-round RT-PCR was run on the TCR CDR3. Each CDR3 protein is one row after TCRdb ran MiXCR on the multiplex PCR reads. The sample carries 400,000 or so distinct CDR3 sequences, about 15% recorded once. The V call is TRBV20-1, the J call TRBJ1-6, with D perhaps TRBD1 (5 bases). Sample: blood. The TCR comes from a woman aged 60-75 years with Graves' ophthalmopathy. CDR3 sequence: CSASGGVNSPLHF. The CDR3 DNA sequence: TGCAGTGCTAGTGGAGGGGTTAATTCACCCCTCCACTTT.